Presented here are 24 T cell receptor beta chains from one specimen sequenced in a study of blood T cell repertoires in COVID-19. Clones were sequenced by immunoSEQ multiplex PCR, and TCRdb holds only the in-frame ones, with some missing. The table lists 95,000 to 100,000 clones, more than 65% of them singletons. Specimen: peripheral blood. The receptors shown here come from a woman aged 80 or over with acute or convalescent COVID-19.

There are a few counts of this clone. The CDR3 DNA reads TGCAGCGGATCTGTCGGGGGATCGAACACTGAAGCTTTCTTT. Amino acid sequence: CSGSVGGSNTEAFF. The V call is TRBV29-1, the J call TRBJ1-1, with TRBD1 as a possible D gene (5 bases). CDR1 is SQVTM, CDR2 ANQGSEA, per germline. V lost 7 bases, J lost 1 base, and 16 bases lay in between. The CDR3 spans 14 residues.

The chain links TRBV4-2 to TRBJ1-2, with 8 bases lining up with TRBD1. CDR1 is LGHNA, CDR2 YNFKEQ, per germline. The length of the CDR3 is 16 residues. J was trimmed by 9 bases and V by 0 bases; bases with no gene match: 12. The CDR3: CASSQEGTGGFLSYTF. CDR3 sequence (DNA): TGTGCCAGCAGCCAAGAAGGGACAGGCGGCTTTTTGAGCTACACCTTC.

The CDR3 DNA is TGTGCCAGCAGCCCCTACTCCCGAGGGGGGGACGCTTTCTTT. Its translation is CASSPYSRGGDAFF. This rearrangement joins TRBV7-2 to TRBJ1-1; tentatively, D is TRBD1 (6 bases). CDR1 and CDR2 (germline): SGHTA, FQGNSA. The V gene lost 5 bases and the J gene lost 11 bases, with 21 bases spanning the gap. The length of the CDR3 is 14 residues.

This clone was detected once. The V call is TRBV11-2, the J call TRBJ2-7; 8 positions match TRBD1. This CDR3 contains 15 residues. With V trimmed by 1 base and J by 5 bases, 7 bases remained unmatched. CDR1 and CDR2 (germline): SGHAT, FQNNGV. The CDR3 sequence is CASSLGGGRGHEQYF. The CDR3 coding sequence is TGTGCCAGCAGCTTAGGGGGTGGCAGGGGGCACGAGCAGTACTTC.

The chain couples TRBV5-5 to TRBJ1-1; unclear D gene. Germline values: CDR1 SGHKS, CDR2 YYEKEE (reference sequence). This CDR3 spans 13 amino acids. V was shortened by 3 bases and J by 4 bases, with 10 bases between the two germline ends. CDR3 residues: CASSSMGSTEAFF. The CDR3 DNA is TGTGCCAGCAGCTCGATGGGGAGCACTGAAGCTTTCTTT.

CDR3 amino acids: CASSPGTNPAETQYF. CDR3 DNA sequence: TGCGCCAGCAGCCCTGGGACAAACCCAGCGGAGACCCAGTACTTC. The chain recombines TRBV5-1 with TRBJ2-5; D may be TRBD1 (6 bases). V lost 4 bases to trimming and J lost 5 bases, with 18 bases between them. This CDR3 is 15 amino acids long. The germline gives CDR1 SGHRS, CDR2 YFSETQ.

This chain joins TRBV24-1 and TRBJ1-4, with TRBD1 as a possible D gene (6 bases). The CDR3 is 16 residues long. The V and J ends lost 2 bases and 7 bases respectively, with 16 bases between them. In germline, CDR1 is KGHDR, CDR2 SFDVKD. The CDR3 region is CATSDSSGVVGEKLFF. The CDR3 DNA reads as TGTGCCACCAGTGATTCATCAGGGGTTGTAGGTGAAAAACTGTTTTTT.

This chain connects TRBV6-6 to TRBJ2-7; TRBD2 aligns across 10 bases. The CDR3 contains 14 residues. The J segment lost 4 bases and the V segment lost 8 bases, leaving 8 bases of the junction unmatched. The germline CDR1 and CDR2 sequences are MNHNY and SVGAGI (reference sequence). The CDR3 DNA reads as TGTGCCAGCCGACCCATAGCGGGGGGTTACGAGCAGTACTTC. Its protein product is CASRPIAGGYEQYF.

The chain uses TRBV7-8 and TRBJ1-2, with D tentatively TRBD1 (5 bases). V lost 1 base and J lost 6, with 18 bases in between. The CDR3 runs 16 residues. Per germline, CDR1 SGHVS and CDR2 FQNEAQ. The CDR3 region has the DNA TGTGCCAGCAGCTTAGGCCGGGGGGTCCCCGGGAATGGCTACACCTTC. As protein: CASSLGRGVPGNGYTF.

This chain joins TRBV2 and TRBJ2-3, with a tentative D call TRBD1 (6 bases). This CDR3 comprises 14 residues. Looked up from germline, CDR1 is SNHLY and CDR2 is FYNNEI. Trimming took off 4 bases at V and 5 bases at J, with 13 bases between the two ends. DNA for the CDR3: TGTGCCAGCAGTGGTGGGCAGGGGTTAGATACGCAGTATTTT. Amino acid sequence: CASSGGQGLDTQYF.

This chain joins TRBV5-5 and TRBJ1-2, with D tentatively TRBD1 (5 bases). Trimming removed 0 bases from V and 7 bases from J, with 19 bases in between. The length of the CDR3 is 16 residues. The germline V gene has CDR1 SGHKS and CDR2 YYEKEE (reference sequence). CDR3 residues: CASSLVHTAGLGGYTF. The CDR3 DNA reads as TGTGCCAGCAGCTTGGTCCATACCGCAGGGTTAGGTGGCTACACCTTC.

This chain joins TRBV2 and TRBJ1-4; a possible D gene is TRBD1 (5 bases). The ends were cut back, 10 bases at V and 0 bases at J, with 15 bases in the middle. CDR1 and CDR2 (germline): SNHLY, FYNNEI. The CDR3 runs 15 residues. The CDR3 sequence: CATKQGTATNEKLFF. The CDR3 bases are TGTGCCACCAAGCAGGGAACTGCAACTAATGAAAAACTGTTTTTT.

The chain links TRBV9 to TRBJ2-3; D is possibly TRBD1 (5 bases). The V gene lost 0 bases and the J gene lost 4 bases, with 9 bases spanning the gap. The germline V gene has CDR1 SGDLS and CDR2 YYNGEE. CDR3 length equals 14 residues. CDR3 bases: TGTGCCAGCAGCGTAGCTCAGGGTGCAGATACGCAGTATTTT. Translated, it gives CASSVAQGADTQYF.

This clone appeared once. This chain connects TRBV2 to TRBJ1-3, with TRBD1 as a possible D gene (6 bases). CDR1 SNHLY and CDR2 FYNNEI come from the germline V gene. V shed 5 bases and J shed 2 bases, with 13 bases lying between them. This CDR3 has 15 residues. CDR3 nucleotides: TGTGCCAGCAGTTTAAGAGGGGGACCTGGAAACACCATATATTTT. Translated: CASSLRGGPGNTIYF.

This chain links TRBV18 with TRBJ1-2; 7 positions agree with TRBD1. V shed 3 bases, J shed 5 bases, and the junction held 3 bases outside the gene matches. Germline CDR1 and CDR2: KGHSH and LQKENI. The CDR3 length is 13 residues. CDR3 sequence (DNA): TGTGCCAGCTCACCCCCACAGGGGTATGGCTACACCTTC. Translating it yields CASSPPQGYGYTF.

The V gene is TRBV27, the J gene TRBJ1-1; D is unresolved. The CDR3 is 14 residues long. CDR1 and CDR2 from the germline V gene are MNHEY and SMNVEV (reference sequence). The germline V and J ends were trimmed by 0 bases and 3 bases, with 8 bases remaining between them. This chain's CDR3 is CASSLSGRYTEAFF. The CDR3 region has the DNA TGTGCCAGCAGTTTATCAGGGAGGTACACTGAAGCTTTCTTT.

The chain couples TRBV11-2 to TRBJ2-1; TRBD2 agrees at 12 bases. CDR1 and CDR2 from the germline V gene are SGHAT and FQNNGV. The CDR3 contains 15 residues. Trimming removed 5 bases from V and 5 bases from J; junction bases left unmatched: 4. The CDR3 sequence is CASSPRLAGDNEQFF. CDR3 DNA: TGTGCCAGCAGCCCGAGACTAGCGGGGGACAATGAGCAGTTCTTC.

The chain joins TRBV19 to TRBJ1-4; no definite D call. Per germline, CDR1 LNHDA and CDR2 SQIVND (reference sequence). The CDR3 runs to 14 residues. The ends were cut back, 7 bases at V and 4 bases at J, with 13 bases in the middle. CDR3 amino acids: CASNGQGGNEKLFF. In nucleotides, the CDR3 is TGTGCCAGTAACGGTCAAGGAGGTAATGAAAAACTGTTTTTT.

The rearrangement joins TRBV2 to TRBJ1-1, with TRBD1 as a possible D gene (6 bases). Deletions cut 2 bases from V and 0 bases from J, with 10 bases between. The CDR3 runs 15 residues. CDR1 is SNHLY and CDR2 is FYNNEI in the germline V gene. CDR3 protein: CASSEIGQLNTEAFF. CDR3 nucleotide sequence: TGTGCCAGCAGTGAAATTGGACAGCTGAACACTGAAGCTTTCTTT.

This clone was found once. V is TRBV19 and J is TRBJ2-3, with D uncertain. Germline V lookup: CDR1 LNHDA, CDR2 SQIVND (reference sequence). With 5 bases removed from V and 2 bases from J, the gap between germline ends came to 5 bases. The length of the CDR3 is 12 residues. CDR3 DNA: TGTGCCAGTAGTGGCAACACAGATACGCAGTATTTT. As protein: CASSGNTDTQYF. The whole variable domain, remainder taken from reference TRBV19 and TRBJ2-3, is DGGITQSPKYLFRKEGQNVTLSCEQNLNHDAMYWYRQDPGQGLRLIYYSQIVNDFQKGDIAEGYSVSREKKESFPLTVTSAQKNPTAFYLCASSGNTDTQYFGPGTRLTVL.

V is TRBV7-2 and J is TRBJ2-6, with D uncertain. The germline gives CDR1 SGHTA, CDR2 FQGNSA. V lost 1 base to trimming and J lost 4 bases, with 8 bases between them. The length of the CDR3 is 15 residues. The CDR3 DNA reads TGTGCCAGCAGCTTAGGAGTATCCGGGGCCAACGTCCTGACTTTC. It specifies CASSLGVSGANVLTF. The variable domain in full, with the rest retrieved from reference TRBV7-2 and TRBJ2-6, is GAGVSQSPSNKVTEKGKDVELRCDPISGHTALYWYRQSLGQGLEFLIYFQGNSAPDKSGLPSDRFSAERTGGSVSTLTIQRTQQEDSAVYLCASSLGVSGANVLTFGAGSRLTVL.

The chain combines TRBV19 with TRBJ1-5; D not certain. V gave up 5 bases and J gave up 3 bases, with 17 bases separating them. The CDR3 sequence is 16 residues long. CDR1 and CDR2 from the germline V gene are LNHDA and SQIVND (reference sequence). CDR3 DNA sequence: TGTGCCAGTAGTTACACCTCCTGGCAGTTCAATCAGCCCCAGCATTTT. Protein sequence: CASSYTSWQFNQPQHF.

Here the CDR3 DNA reads TGCGCCGGCTTCGGCGGGACCCAAAACATTCAGTACTTC. Amino acids: CAGFGGTQNIQYF. The chain recombines TRBV10-1 with TRBJ2-4; a weak D match, TRBD2 (6 bases). In germline, CDR1 is WNHNN, CDR2 SYGVQD (reference sequence). V was shortened by 11 bases and J by 5 bases, with 16 bases between the two germline ends. This CDR3 contains 13 residues.

The CDR3 sequence is CASSKTRTGKYGYTF. DNA of the CDR3: TGTGCCAGCAGCAAAACCCGGACAGGGAAGTATGGCTACACCTTC. The rearrangement joins TRBV6-2 or TRBV6-3 to TRBJ1-2; 8 bases are shared with TRBD1. Germline-derived CDR1 and CDR2 are MNHEY and SVGEGT. V shed 6 bases and J 5 bases; nucleotides not matched to a gene: 11. CDR3 length equals 15 residues.